A selection of T cell receptor beta chains follows, all from one sample in a study of tumor and adjacent non-tumor tissue in lung cancer. TCRdb analysed the multiplex PCR reads with MiXCR anew, one entry per CDR3 protein. This sample yields some 100,000 distinct CDR3 sequences, of which 75% are seen a single time; around 37% belongs to the top ten. The specimen was lung tumor tissue. These receptors were obtained from a woman aged 55-69 years with non-small cell lung cancer. Each CDR3 is given with its conserved first and last residue. D genes are given only for firm matches. A row's size may be missing; if present it is once, few, many or a size class.

d_call,clone_size,v_call,j_call,cdr3_nt,cdr3_aa
.,.,TRBV11-3,TRBJ1-3,TGTGCCAGTAGCCCTAGACAAGTCTCTGGAAACACCATATATTTT,CASSPRQVSGNTIYF
.,medium-sized,TRBV12-3/TRBV12-4,TRBJ1-5,TGCCGCCGAGAAACGGTCGGACAGATTATCCATAGCAATCAGCCCCAGCATTTT,CRRETVGQIIHSNQPQHF
TRBD1,.,TRBV6-6,TRBJ1-3,TGTGCCAGCCGTTACTCTCGGACAGGGACTGGAAACACCATATATTTT,CASRYSRTGTGNTIYF
TRBD2,.,TRBV5-1,TRBJ2-3,TGCGCCAGCAGCTTTAGGATAGCGGGAGTCTCAGATACGCAGTATTTT,CASSFRIAGVSDTQYF
.,.,TRBV20-1,TRBJ2-7,TGCAGAGCTAGAGAGAATCCTGGCGACGAGAAGTACTTC,CRARENPGDEKYF
TRBD1,.,TRBV28,TRBJ2-1,TGTAACAGCAGGAAGGGGACAGGGGGCGATGAGCAGTTCTTC,CNSRKGTGGDEQFF
.,.,TRBV20-1,TRBJ1-5,TGCACTGTCGGGAGACGCAATCAGCCCCATTTT,CTVGRRNQPHF
TRBD1,few,TRBV13,TRBJ1-1,TGTGCCAGCAGAAGCGACAGGGGGCAGGAAGCTTTCTTT,CASRSDRGQEAFF
.,.,TRBV30,TRBJ1-1,TGTGCCTGCAGTGTACGTGGGGGCAGTGACACTGAAGCTTTCTTT,CACSVRGGSDTEAFF
.,.,TRBV7-9,TRBJ2-5,TGTGCCAGCAGCCGAGAGCAGGGGTTCCAAGAGACCCAGTACTTC,CASSREQGFQETQYF
.,few,TRBV28,TRBJ2-7,TGTGCCAGCAGTTTGGCAGGAACCTACGAGCAGTACTTC,CASSLAGTYEQYF
.,.,TRBV6-1,TRBJ2-7,TGTGCCAGCAGTGAATGGGTGGGGGAGAACTACGAGCAGTACTTC,CASSEWVGENYEQYF
TRBD1,many,TRBV6-5,TRBJ1-1,TGTGCCAGCAGTTACTGGGGACAGGGGGGGACTGAAGCTTTCTTT,CASSYWGQGGTEAFF
.,.,TRBV7-2,TRBJ2-2,TGTGCCAGCAGCTTAGTTATGGGGACCGGGGAGCTGTTTTTT,CASSLVMGTGELFF
.,.,TRBV29-1,TRBJ2-7,TGCAGCGTACTCCGGGACTTCTTCTCCTACGAGCAGTACTTC,CSVLRDFFSYEQYF
TRBD2,.,TRBV4-1,TRBJ2-1,TGCGCCAGCAGCCGCCCAGCTAGCGGGGGGGTCAATGAGCGGTTCTTC,CASSRPASGGVNERFF
.,many,TRBV6-6,TRBJ1-1,TGTGCCAGCAGTATACTTTTGGGTGGGACTGAAGCTTTCTTT,CASSILLGGTEAFF
TRBD1,.,TRBV11-1,TRBJ2-2,TGTGTCAGCAGCGCCTGGACAGGGGCGAACACCGGGGAGCCGTTTTTT,CVSSAWTGANTGEPFF
.,many,TRBV4-2,TRBJ1-2,TGTGCCAGCAGCCAACTCTCCACCGGGCGGGACTATGGCTACACCTTC,CASSQLSTGRDYGYTF
.,many,TRBV5-5,TRBJ2-6,TGTGCCAGCAGCTCCCTAATCTCTGGGGCCAACGTCCTGACTTTC,CASSSLISGANVLTF
TRBD2,once,TRBV20-1,TRBJ2-7,TGCAGTGCCCGGATTAGCGGGGGGTTATACAAGCAGTACTTC,CSARISGGLYKQYF
.,few,TRBV20-1,TRBJ2-7,TGCAGTGCTAGAGTTATACAGGGTAGAGATGTGCAGTACTTC,CSARVIQGRDVQYF
.,.,TRBV10-1,TRBJ1-1,TGCGCCAGCAGGCTTAACATGAACACTGAAGCTTTATTT,CASRLNMNTEALF